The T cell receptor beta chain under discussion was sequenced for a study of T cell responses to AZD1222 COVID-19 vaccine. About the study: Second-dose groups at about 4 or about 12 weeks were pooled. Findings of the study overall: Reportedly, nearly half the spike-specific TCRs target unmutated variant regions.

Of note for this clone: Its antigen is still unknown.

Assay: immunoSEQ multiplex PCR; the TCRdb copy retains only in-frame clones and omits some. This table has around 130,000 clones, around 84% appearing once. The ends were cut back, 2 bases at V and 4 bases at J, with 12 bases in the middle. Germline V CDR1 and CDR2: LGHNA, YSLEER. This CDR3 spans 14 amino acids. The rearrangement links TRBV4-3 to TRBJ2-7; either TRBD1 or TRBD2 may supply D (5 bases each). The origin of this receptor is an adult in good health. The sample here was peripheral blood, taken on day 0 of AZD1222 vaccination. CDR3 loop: CASSQTGGGYEQYF. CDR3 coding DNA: TGCGCCAGCAGCCAAACAGGTGGGGGTTACGAGCAGTACTTC.